Listed below are T cell receptor beta chains from one sample, sequenced in a study of CD8 T cells in ankylosing spondylitis. One entry per CDR3 protein, called by TCRdb with MiXCR from the 5' RACE reads. The repertoire has over 150,000 distinct CDR3 sequences, approximately 18% of them found once; the top ten carry 4.3%. The sample comprised blood, either unsorted or a sorted T cell fraction (not recorded which). The receptor source for this set is a male donor aged 10-29 years with ankylosing spondylitis or in good health (not recorded which). Both conserved end residues are part of each CDR3. A D gene is named only where the DNA matches it firmly. A row's size may be missing; if present it is once, few, many or a size class.

D gene	V gene	J gene	clone size	CDR3 protein	CDR3 DNA
-	TRBV25-1	TRBJ1-1	-	CASSETAGTEAFF	TGTGCCAGCAGTGAGACGGCGGGCACTGAAGCTTTCTTT
TRBD1	TRBV6-2/TRBV6-3	TRBJ2-3	-	CASSRTGATTDTQYF	TGTGCCAGCAGCAGGACAGGGGCGACCACAGATACGCAGTATTTT
-	TRBV5-1	TRBJ2-3	many	CASSLDQGSPTDTQYF	TGCGCCAGCAGCTTGGACCAGGGTTCGCCCACAGATACGCAGTATTTT
TRBD1	TRBV11-2	TRBJ1-1	many	CASSPRGGGNTEAFF	TGTGCCAGCAGCCCGCGGGGAGGGGGCAACACTGAAGCTTTCTTT
-	TRBV4-2	TRBJ1-2	-	CASSLQRHGYTF	TGTGCCAGCAGCCTCCAAAGGCATGGCTACACCTTC
TRBD2	TRBV7-8	TRBJ2-7	many	CASNPTSGSYEQYF	TGTGCCAGCAACCCGACTAGCGGTTCCTACGAGCAGTACTTC
-	TRBV5-1	TRBJ2-1	many	CASSLEYEQFF	TGCGCCAGCAGCTTGGAGTATGAGCAGTTCTTC
-	TRBV10-3	TRBJ2-5	many	CAISESGTVETQYF	TGTGCCATCAGTGAGTCAGGTACCGTGGAGACCCAGTACTTC
-	TRBV12-5	TRBJ1-3	many	CASGLGQQGVPNTIYF	TGTGCTAGTGGTCTCGGTCAACAGGGAGTACCAAACACCATATATTTT
TRBD2	TRBV20-1	TRBJ2-5	once	CSATGGSGQETQYF	TGCAGTGCGACGGGGGGGAGTGGCCAAGAGACCCAGTACTTC
TRBD1	TRBV27	TRBJ2-7	many	CASSLGTGYEQYF	TGTGCCAGCAGTCTCGGGACAGGCTACGAGCAGTACTTC
-	TRBV11-2	TRBJ2-3	many	CASSLSRGRTDTQYF	TGTGCCAGCAGCTTATCACGGGGGCGAACAGATACGCAGTATTTT
-	TRBV7-9	TRBJ2-2	many	CASNFFIGLTNTGELFF	TGTGCCAGCAACTTCTTTATAGGACTAACCAACACCGGGGAGCTGTTTTTT
TRBD2	TRBV7-8	TRBJ2-1	-	CASKNGGRRWVYNEQFF	TGTGCCAGCAAAAATGGCGGGAGGAGGTGGGTCTACAATGAGCAGTTCTTC
-	TRBV28	TRBJ1-6	many	CASGRRWSPLHF	TGTGCCAGCGGGAGGCGGTGGTCACCCCTCCACTTT